Following are 5 T cell receptor beta chains from one sample sequenced in a study of technical replicates of blood from several donors. Clones were sequenced by immunoSEQ multiplex PCR, and TCRdb holds only the in-frame ones, with some missing. The sample has about 61,000 clones; less than 98% are singletons. Sequenced input: T cells isolated from PBMCs. These receptors were collected from a human donor in good health.

This clone is a singleton in its sample. The chain recombines TRBV5-1 with TRBJ2-7, with TRBD1 identical over 9 bases. Trimming at V came to 0 bases and at J to 5 bases, leaving 6 bases not matched to a gene. This CDR3 comprises 15 residues. Germline values: CDR1 SGHRS, CDR2 YFSETQ. This chain's CDR3 is CASSLVGQGEDEQYF. The CDR3 coding sequence is TGCGCCAGCAGCTTGGTGGGACAGGGAGAGGACGAGCAGTACTTC.

This clone occurred once. The chain joins TRBV6-6 to TRBJ2-7; TRBD1 matches 7 bases. CDR3 size: 16 residues. Germline V CDR1 and CDR2: MNHNY, SVGAGI (reference sequence). With 0 bases clipped from V and 8 bases from J, the junction kept 13 bases outside the gene matches. The CDR3 sequence: CASSYSRQGDVEKQYF. The DNA of the CDR3 is TGTGCCAGCAGTTACTCACGCCAGGGGGACGTGGAAAAGCAGTACTTC.

The rearrangement uses TRBV11-2 and TRBJ2-2; 10 bases line up with TRBD2. Trimming removed 3 bases from V and 1 base from J; junction bases left unmatched: 2. The germline gives CDR1 SGHAT, CDR2 FQNNGV. The CDR3 has 16 amino acids. The CDR3 loop reads CASSFGLAVNTGELFF. As DNA, the CDR3 is TGTGCCAGCAGCTTCGGACTAGCGGTGAACACCGGGGAGCTGTTTTTT. The full variable domain, rest sourced from reference TRBV11-2 and TRBJ2-2, is EAGVAQSPRYKIIEKRQSVAFWCNPISGHATLYWYQQILGQGPKLLIQFQNNGVVDDSQLPKDRFSAERLKGVDSTLKIQPAKLEDSAVYLCASSFGLAVNTGELFFGEGSRLTVL.

The sample holds one count of this clone. The chain couples TRBV5-6 to TRBJ1-5; perhaps TRBD1 as D (5 bases). The germline V and J ends were trimmed by 0 bases and 3 bases, with 10 bases remaining between them. Germline CDR1 reads SGHDT; CDR2 reads YYEEEE. The CDR3 has 15 residues. CDR3 DNA: TGTGCCAGCAGCTTGGCCCAGGGTTACAATCAGCCCCAGCATTTT. Encoded protein: CASSLAQGYNQPQHF.

The chain employs TRBV19 and TRBJ2-6; 10 bases align to TRBD1. Per germline, CDR1 LNHDA and CDR2 SQIVND (reference sequence). With 4 bases clipped from V and 0 bases from J, the junction kept 3 bases outside the gene matches. The CDR3 consists of 17 residues. CDR3 nucleotides: TGTGCCAGTAGTAGTCGGGACAGGGGCTCTGGGGCCAACGTCCTGACTTTC. Translated, it gives CASSSRDRGSGANVLTF.